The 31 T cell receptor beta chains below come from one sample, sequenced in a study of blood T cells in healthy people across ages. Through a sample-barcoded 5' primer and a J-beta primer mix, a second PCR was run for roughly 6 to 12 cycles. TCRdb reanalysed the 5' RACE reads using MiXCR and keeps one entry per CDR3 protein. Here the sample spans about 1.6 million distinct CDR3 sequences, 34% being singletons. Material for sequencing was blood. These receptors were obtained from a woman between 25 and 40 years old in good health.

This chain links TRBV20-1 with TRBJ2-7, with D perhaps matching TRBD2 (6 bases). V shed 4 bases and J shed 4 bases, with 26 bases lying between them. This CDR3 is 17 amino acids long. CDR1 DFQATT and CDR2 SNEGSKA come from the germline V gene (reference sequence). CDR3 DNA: TGCAGTGCTAAGGGCCTAGAAGGGGAGGCCTCGCTTTACGAGCAGTACTTC. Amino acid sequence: CSAKGLEGEASLYEQYF.

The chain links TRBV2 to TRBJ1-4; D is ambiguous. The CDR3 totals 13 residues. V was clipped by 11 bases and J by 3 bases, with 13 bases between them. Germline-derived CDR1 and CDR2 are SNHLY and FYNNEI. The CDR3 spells CAEKGTANEKLFF. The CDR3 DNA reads TGTGCCGAGAAGGGAACGGCTAATGAAAAACTGTTTTTT. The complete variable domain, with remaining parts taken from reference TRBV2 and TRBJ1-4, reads EPEVTQTPSHQVTQMGQEVILRCVPISNHLYFYWYRQILGQKVEFLVSFYNNEISEKSEIFDDQFSVERPDGSNFTLKIRSTKLEDSAMYFCAEKGTANEKLFFGSGTQLSVL.

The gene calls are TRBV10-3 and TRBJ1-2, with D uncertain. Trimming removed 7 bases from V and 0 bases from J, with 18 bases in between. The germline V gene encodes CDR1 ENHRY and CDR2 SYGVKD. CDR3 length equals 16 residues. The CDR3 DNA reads TGTGCCATCAAACCCCCCGGTACTGGAGCTAACTATGGCTACACCTTC. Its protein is CAIKPPGTGANYGYTF.

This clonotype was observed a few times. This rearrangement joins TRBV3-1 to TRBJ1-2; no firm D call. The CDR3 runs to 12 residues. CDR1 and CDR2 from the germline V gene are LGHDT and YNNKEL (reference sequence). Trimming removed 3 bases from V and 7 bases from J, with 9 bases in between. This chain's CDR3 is CASSQALVGYTF. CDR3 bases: TGTGCCAGCAGCCAGGCCCTCGTTGGCTACACCTTC.

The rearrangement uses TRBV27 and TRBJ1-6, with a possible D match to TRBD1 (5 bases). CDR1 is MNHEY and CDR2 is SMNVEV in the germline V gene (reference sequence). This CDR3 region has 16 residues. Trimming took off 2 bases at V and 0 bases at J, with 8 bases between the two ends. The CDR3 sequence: CASSLGGYSYNSPLHF. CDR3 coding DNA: TGTGCCAGCAGTTTAGGGGGATACTCCTATAATTCACCCCTCCACTTT.

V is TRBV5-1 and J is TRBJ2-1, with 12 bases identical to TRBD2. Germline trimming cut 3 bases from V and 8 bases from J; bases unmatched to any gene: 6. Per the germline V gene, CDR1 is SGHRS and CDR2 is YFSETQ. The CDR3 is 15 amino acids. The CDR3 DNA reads TGCGCCAGCAGCTACACTAGCGGGAGGTTCGATGAGCAGTTCTTC. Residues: CASSYTSGRFDEQFF.

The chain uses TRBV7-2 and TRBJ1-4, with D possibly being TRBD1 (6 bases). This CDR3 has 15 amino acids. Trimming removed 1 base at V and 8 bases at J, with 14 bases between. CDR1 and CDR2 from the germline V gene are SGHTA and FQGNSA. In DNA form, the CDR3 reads TGTGCCAGCAGCTTAGAAGGGGGGCGCGGGGAAAAACTGTTTTTT. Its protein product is CASSLEGGRGEKLFF.

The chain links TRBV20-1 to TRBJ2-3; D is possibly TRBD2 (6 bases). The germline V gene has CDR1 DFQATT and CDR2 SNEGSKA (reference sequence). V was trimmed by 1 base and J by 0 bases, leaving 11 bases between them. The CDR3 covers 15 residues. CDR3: CSARGAGTSTDTQYF. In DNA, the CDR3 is TGCAGTGCTAGAGGGGCGGGGACTAGCACAGATACGCAGTATTTT.

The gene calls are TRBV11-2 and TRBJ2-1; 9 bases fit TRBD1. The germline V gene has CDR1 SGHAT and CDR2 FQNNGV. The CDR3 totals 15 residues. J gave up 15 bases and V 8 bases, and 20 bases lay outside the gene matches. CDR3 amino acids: CASGQTGGDTRGRFF. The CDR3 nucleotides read TGTGCCAGCGGTCAAACAGGGGGCGATACAAGGGGGCGGTTCTTC.

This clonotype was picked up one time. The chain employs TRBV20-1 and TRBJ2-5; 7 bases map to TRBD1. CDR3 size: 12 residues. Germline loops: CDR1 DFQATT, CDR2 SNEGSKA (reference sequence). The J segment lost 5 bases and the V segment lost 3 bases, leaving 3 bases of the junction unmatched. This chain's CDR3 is CSASLRGETQYF. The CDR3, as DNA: TGCAGTGCTAGTCTCAGGGGGGAGACCCAGTACTTC.

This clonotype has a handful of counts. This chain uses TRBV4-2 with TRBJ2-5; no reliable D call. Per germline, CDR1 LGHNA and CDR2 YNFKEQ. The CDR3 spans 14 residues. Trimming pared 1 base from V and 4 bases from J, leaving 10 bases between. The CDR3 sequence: CASSQAGATETQYF. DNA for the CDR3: TGTGCCAGCAGCCAAGCTGGCGCAACAGAGACCCAGTACTTC.

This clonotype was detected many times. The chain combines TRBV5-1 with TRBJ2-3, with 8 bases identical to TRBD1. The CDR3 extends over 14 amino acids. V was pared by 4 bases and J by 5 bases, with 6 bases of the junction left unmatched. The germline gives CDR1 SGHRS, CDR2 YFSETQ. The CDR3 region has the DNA TGCGCCAGCAGCCCAGGACAGGGCGGAGATACGCAGTATTTT. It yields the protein CASSPGQGGDTQYF.

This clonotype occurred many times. CDR3 amino acids: CSASKGGADQYF. CDR3 nucleotides: TGCAGTGCTAGTAAGGGTGGAGCAGACCAGTACTTC. The V gene is TRBV20-1, the J gene TRBJ2-5; D gene uncertain. Per germline, CDR1 DFQATT and CDR2 SNEGSKA (reference sequence). The CDR3 has 12 amino acids. Trimming took 3 bases from V and 10 from J, leaving 15 bases between them.

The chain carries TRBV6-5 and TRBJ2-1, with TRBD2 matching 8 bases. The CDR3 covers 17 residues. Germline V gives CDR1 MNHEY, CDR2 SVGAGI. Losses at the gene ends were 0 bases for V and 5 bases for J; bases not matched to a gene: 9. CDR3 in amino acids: CASSYSIYSGTNNEQFF. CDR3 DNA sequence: TGTGCCAGCAGTTACTCGATATATAGCGGGACGAACAATGAGCAGTTCTTC.

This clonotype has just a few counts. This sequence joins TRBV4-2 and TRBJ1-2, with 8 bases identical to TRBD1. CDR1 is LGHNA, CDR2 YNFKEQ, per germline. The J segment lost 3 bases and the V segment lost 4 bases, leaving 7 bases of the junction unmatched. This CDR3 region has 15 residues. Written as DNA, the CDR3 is TGTGCCAGCAGCCCTCGTGACAGGGGAGACTATGGCTACACCTTC. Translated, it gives CASSPRDRGDYGYTF.

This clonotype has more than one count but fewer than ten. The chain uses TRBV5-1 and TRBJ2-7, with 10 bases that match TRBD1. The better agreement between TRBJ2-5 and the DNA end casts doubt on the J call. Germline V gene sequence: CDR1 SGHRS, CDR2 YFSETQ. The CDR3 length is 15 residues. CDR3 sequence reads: CASRRDRGAGETQYF. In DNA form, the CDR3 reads TGCGCCAGCAGACGGGACAGGGGCGCCGGGGAGACCCAGTACTTC.

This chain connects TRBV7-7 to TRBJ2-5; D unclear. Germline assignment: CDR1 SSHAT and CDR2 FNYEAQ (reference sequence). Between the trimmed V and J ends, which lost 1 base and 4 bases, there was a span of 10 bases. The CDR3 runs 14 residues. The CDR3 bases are TGTGCCAGCAGCTTAGGCCTAGAGAGAGAGACCCAGTACTTC. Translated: CASSLGLERETQYF.

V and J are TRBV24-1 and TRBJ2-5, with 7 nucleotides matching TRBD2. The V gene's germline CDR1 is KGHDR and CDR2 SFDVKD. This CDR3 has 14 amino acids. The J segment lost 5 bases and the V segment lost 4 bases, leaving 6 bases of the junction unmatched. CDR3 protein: CATSDPTSSETQYF. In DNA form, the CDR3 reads TGTGCCACCAGTGACCCGACTAGCAGCGAGACCCAGTACTTC.

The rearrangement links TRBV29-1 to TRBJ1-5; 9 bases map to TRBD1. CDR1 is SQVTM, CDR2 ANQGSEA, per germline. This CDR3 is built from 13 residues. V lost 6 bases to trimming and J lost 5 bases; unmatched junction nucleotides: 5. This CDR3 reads CSVQQGAYQPQHF. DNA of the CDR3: TGCAGCGTGCAACAGGGGGCGTATCAGCCCCAGCATTTT. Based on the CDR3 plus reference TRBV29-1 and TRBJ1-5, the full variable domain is SAVISQKPSRDICQRGTSLTIQCQVDSQVTMMFWYRQQPGQSLTLIATANQGSEATYESGFVIDKFPISRPNLTFSTLTVSNMSPEDSSIYLCSVQQGAYQPQHFGDGTRLSIL.

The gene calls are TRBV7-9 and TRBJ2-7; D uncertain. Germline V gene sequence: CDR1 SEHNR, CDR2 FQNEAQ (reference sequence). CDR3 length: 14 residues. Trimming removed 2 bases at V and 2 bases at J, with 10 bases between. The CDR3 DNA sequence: TGTGCCAGCAGCTTATGGTTAGACCCCTACGAGCAGTACTTC. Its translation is CASSLWLDPYEQYF. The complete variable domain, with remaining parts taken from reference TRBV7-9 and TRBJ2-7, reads DTGVSQNPRHKITKRGQNVTFRCDPISEHNRLYWYRQTLGQGPEFLTYFQNEAQLEKSRLLSDRFSAERPKGSFSTLEIQRTEQGDSAMYLCASSLWLDPYEQYFGPGTRLTVT.

Here the CDR3 reads CSARGLAGDSYEQYF. The CDR3 region has the DNA TGCAGTGCTAGAGGGCTAGCGGGGGATTCCTACGAGCAGTACTTC. This sequence joins TRBV20-1 and TRBJ2-7; 10 bases map to TRBD2. The length of the CDR3 is 15 residues. Looked up from germline, CDR1 is DFQATT and CDR2 is SNEGSKA (reference sequence). V dropped 1 base and J dropped 1; count of bases not matched to a gene: 4.

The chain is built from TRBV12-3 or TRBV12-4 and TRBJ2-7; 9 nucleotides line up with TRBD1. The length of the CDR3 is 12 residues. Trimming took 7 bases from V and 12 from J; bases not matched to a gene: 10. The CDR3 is CASTKDRGFTYF. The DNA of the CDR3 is TGTGCCAGCACCAAAGACAGGGGGTTTACGTACTTC.

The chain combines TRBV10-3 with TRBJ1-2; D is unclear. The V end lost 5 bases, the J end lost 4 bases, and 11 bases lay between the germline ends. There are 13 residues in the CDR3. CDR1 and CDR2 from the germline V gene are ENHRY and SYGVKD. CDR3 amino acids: CAISMDAGYGYTF. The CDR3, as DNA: TGTGCCATCAGTATGGACGCAGGCTATGGCTACACCTTC.

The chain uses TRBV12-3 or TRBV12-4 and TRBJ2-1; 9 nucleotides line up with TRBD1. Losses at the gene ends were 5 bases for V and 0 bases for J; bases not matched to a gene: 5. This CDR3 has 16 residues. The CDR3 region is CASSSPQGASYNEQFF. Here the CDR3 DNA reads TGTGCCAGCAGTAGTCCACAGGGGGCCTCCTACAATGAGCAGTTCTTC.

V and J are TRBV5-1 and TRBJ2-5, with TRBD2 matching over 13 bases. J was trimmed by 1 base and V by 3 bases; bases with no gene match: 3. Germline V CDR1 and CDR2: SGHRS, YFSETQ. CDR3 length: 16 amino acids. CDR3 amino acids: CASSSRTSGGQETQYF. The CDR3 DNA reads TGCGCCAGCAGCTCCCGGACTAGCGGGGGCCAAGAGACCCAGTACTTC.

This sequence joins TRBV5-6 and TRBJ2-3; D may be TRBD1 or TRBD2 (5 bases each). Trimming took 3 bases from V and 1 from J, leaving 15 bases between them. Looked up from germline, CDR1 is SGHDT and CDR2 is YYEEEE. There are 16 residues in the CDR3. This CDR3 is CASSWGPRLGTDTQYF. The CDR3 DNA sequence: TGTGCCAGCAGCTGGGGACCTCGGTTGGGCACAGATACGCAGTATTTT.

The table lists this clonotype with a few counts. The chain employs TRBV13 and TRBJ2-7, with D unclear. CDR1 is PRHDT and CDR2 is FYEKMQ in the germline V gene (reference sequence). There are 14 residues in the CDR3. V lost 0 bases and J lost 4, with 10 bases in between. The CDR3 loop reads CASSLGTQSYEQYF. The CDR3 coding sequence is TGTGCCAGCAGCTTAGGGACACAAAGTTACGAGCAGTACTTC. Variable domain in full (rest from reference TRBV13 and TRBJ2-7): AAGVIQSPRHLIKEKRETATLKCYPIPRHDTVYWYQQGPGQDPQFLISFYEKMQSDKGSIPDRFSAQQFSDYHSELNMSSLELGDSALYFCASSLGTQSYEQYFGPGTRLTVT.

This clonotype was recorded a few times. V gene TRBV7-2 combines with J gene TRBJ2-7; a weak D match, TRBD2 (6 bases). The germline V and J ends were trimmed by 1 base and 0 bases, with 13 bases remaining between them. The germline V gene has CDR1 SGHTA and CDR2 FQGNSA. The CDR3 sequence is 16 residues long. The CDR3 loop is CASSLVGERASYEQYF. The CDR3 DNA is TGTGCCAGCAGCTTAGTTGGAGAGCGGGCCTCCTACGAGCAGTACTTC.

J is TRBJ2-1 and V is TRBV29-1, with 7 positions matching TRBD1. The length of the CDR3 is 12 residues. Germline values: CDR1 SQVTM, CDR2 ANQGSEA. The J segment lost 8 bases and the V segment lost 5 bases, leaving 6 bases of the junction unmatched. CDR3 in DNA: TGCAGCGTTCCCCTCACAGGGGATGAGCAGTTCTTC. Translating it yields CSVPLTGDEQFF.

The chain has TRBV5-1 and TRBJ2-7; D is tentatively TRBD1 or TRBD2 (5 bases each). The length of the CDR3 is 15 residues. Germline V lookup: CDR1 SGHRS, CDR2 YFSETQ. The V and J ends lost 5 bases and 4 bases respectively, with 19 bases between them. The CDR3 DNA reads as TGCGCCAGCAGGAATCGGGACGGAGCGTTGTACGAGCAGTACTTC. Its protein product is CASRNRDGALYEQYF.

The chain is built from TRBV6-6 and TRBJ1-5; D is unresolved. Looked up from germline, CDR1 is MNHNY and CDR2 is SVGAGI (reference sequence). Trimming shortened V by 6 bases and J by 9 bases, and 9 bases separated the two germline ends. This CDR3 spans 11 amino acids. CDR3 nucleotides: TGTGCCAGCAGCCCCCATCTGCCCCAGCATTTT. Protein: CASSPHLPQHF.